These 20 T cell receptor beta chains originate from one sample sequenced in a study of blood T cell repertoires in COVID-19. Produced via immunoSEQ multiplex PCR; TCRdb's table is partial and in-frame only. This table holds some 490,000 clones, about 88% found once. The sequencing input was PBMCs or T cells enriched from blood (not recorded which). The receptor source for this set is a woman in her fifties or sixties who had recovered from COVID-19.

The J gene is TRBJ1-2, the V gene TRBV4-2, with D perhaps matching TRBD1 (6 bases). V was cut by 3 bases and J by 8 bases, with 10 bases left in between. The CDR3 is 12 amino acids. Germline V CDR1 and CDR2: LGHNA, YNFKEQ. CDR3 DNA: TGTGCCAGCAGCCATGGACAGAGCGGCTACACCTTC. It specifies CASSHGQSGYTF.

This chain links TRBV27 with TRBJ2-5, with unresolved D. The germline CDR1 and CDR2 sequences are MNHEY and SMNVEV (reference sequence). The V end was cut by 2 bases, the J end by 2 bases, with 9 bases between. CDR3 length: 14 amino acids. The CDR3: CASSLKTGQETQYF. CDR3 in DNA: TGTGCCAGCAGTTTAAAGACGGGTCAAGAGACCCAGTACTTC.

V is TRBV19 and J is TRBJ1-5; D gene ambiguous. The CDR3 runs to 14 residues. The germline V gene has CDR1 LNHDA and CDR2 SQIVND (reference sequence). V was clipped by 11 bases and J by 1 base, with 15 bases between them. CDR3 residues: CASQVATSNQPQHF. CDR3 DNA sequence: TGTGCCTCTCAAGTGGCAACCAGCAATCAGCCCCAGCATTTT.

The rearrangement uses TRBV2 and TRBJ1-2; D unclear. CDR3 size: 13 residues. Trimming took off 6 bases at V and 3 bases at J, with 11 bases between the two ends. Germline V gives CDR1 SNHLY, CDR2 FYNNEI. This chain's CDR3 is CASRREIHYGYTF. DNA for the CDR3: TGTGCCAGCAGGCGAGAGATTCACTATGGCTACACCTTC.

The rearrangement links TRBV30 to TRBJ2-1; possible D gene TRBD2, 5 bases. Trimming cost V 0 bases and J 15 bases, with 12 bases left between them. Germline values: CDR1 GTSNPN, CDR2 SVGIG (reference sequence). The CDR3 is 11 residues long. The CDR3 is CAWSVLGGRFF. CDR3 DNA: TGTGCCTGGAGTGTACTAGGCGGCAGGTTCTTC.

This clone has only one observation. The V call is TRBV7-2, the J call TRBJ1-6; D perhaps matches TRBD1 (6 bases). The CDR3 consists of 15 residues. Per the germline V gene, CDR1 is SGHTA and CDR2 is FQGNSA. The V gene lost 1 base and the J gene lost 10 bases, with 14 bases spanning the gap. CDR3 amino acids: CASSLETGWGSPLHF. The DNA of the CDR3 is TGTGCCAGCAGCTTAGAGACAGGTTGGGGCTCACCCCTCCACTTT. The variable domain in full, completed from reference TRBV7-2 and TRBJ1-6, reads GAGVSQSPSNKVTEKGKDVELRCDPISGHTALYWYRQSLGQGLEFLIYFQGNSAPDKSGLPSDRFSAERTGGSVSTLTIQRTQQEDSAVYLCASSLETGWGSPLHFGNGTRLTVT.

This clone was detected once. The J gene is TRBJ1-5, the V gene TRBV7-6, with 12 bases lining up with TRBD1. V shed 5 bases and J 0 bases; nucleotides not matched to a gene: 11. Germline V gene data show CDR1 as SGHVS and CDR2 as FNYEAQ. CDR3 size: 19 residues. The CDR3 bases are TGTGCCAGCAGCCTAAAACCGGGACAGGGGGCTGGTAGCAATCAGCCCCAGCATTTT. The encoded protein is CASSLKPGQGAGSNQPQHF.

The CDR3 here is CASSLGGHSSSYNSPLHF. The CDR3 nucleotides read TGTGCCAGCAGCTTGGGAGGACATTCTAGCTCCTATAATTCACCCCTCCACTTT. This rearrangement joins TRBV5-5 to TRBJ1-6; a weak D match, TRBD1 (5 bases). Deletions cut 0 bases from V and 0 bases from J, with 13 bases between. This CDR3 has 18 amino acids. Germline CDR1 is SGHKS and CDR2 is YYEKEE (reference sequence).

The chain joins TRBV7-9 to TRBJ1-2; no reliable D call. Germline V lookup: CDR1 SEHNR, CDR2 FQNEAQ (reference sequence). The V and J ends lost 5 bases and 7 bases respectively, with 14 bases between them. The CDR3 is 13 residues long. The DNA of the CDR3 is TGTGCCAGCAGCCTAGACGCCCGGGGTGGCTACACCTTC. Protein sequence: CASSLDARGGYTF.

The gene calls are TRBV6-5 and TRBJ2-7; the D gene is possibly TRBD2 (6 bases). Germline V gene lookup returns CDR1 MNHEY and CDR2 SVGAGI. CDR3 length: 13 residues. The V gene lost 11 bases and the J gene lost 3 bases, with 17 bases spanning the gap. The CDR3 loop is CASSGDVSYEQYV. CDR3 bases: TGTGCCTCCTCGGGGGATGTTAGCTACGAGCAGTACGTC.

The chain couples TRBV29-1 to TRBJ1-2; TRBD1 matches at 9 bases. Germline CDR1 SQVTM, CDR2 ANQGSEA. CDR3 length: 12 amino acids. J gave up 8 bases and V 7 bases, and 8 bases lay outside the gene matches. CDR3 DNA: TGCAGCGCCGGACAGGGGCCAGGGGGCTACACCTTC. Translated: CSAGQGPGGYTF.

This CDR3 is CAWSDRRGSEQYF. The CDR3 nucleotides are TGTGCCTGGAGTGACCGGAGGGGTAGCGAGCAGTACTTC. This chain connects TRBV30 to TRBJ2-7, with D perhaps matching TRBD2 (6 bases). Trimming cost V 1 base and J 6 bases, with 13 bases left between them. CDR1 and CDR2 from the germline V gene are GTSNPN and SVGIG (reference sequence). The CDR3 length is 13 residues.

The rearrangement uses TRBV24-1 and TRBJ2-3; D may be TRBD2 (7 bases). Germline assignment: CDR1 KGHDR and CDR2 SFDVKD. Trimming left V 0 bases short and J 1 base short, with 10 bases between. The CDR3 runs 16 residues. The CDR3, as DNA: TGTGCCACCAGTGATTTGGGGGGGGCGGGCACAGATACGCAGTATTTT. Translating it yields CATSDLGGAGTDTQYF.

The rearrangement uses TRBV10-3 and TRBJ1-2; D is unresolved. The CDR3 extends over 13 amino acids. V lost 0 bases and J 6 bases, leaving 8 bases between the germline ends. CDR1 and CDR2 (germline): ENHRY, SYGVKD. The CDR3 loop reads CAISESEVDGYTF. The DNA for the CDR3 is TGTGCCATCAGTGAGTCGGAGGTAGATGGCTACACCTTC.

This chain links TRBV5-1 with TRBJ1-4; no firm D call. This CDR3 contains 15 residues. Per the germline V gene, CDR1 is SGHRS and CDR2 is YFSETQ. V gave up 6 bases and J gave up 6 bases, with 18 bases separating them. CDR3 nucleotides: TGCGCCAGCACCCCTGAGGCGGATCGAGATGAAAAACTGTTTTTT. Its translation: CASTPEADRDEKLFF.

This chain uses TRBV7-9 with TRBJ2-1; TRBD1 matches at 8 bases. The CDR3 runs to 16 residues. The J segment lost 6 bases and the V segment lost 0 bases, leaving 7 bases of the junction unmatched. CDR1 and CDR2 from the germline V gene are SEHNR and FQNEAQ (reference sequence). CDR3 residues: CASSLAVRGRANEQFF. The CDR3 DNA follows: TGTGCCAGCAGCTTAGCCGTCAGGGGGCGCGCCAATGAGCAGTTCTTC.

This rearrangement joins TRBV10-2 to TRBJ1-2; perhaps TRBD1 as D (5 bases). This CDR3 region has 15 residues. Trimming shortened V by 10 bases and J by 5 bases, and 23 bases separated the two germline ends. Germline V gene data show CDR1 as WSHSY and CDR2 as SAAADI. CDR3 nucleotides: TGCGCCACCCTAAGGGGAAAGAACGATCTATATGGCTACACCTTC. It translates to CATLRGKNDLYGYTF.

As for this clone: The sample holds other DNA sequences that translate to the same CDR3. This chain joins TRBV3-1 (or the pseudogene TRBV3-2) and TRBJ2-3, with D perhaps TRBD2 (7 bases). With 3 bases removed from V and 4 bases from J, the gap between germline ends came to 14 bases. From germline, CDR1 is LGHDT and CDR2 YNNKEL (reference sequence). The CDR3 is 15 amino acids. CDR3 residues: CASSQEGGRADTQYF. The CDR3 nucleotides are TGTGCCAGCAGCCAGGAGGGGGGGCGGGCAGATACGCAGTATTTT.

The rearrangement links TRBV5-1 to TRBJ2-3, with TRBD1 as a possible D gene (6 bases). CDR3 length equals 16 residues. Germline V lookup: CDR1 SGHRS, CDR2 YFSETQ. Trimming removed 4 bases at V and 0 bases at J, with 15 bases between. The CDR3 here is CASSKDSLSSTDTQYF. In nucleotides, the CDR3 is TGCGCCAGCAGCAAGGACAGCCTCTCTAGCACAGATACGCAGTATTTT.

The chain carries TRBV6-5 and TRBJ1-1; a possible D gene is TRBD1 (5 bases). From germline, CDR1 is MNHEY and CDR2 SVGAGI. Trimming took 4 bases from V and 4 from J, leaving 13 bases between them. This CDR3 is built from 14 residues. CDR3: CASSFTGGATEAFF. In nucleotides, the CDR3 is TGTGCCAGCAGTTTTACGGGGGGAGCCACTGAAGCTTTCTTT.